Below, one T cell receptor beta chain is given with its context. Its antigen has not been determined. No qualities accompany the bases; no much larger clone lies one base away. This record comes from a study of shared clonotypes between healthy human individuals (dated by TCRdb to about 2020). Notes on the research overall: The cohort comprised a couple of women and a few men aged 18 to 49 years. To increase sequencing depth and limit assay-specific biases, different laboratories used diverse techniques to prepare libraries and sequence TCR repertoires. Per donor, leukapheresis produced somewhere between about 0.94 and 8.9 billion PBMCs. For each donor, three plates each were used for CD4 naive and CD4 memory, two plates were used for CD8 naive, and one plate was used for CD8 memory. Blood TCR repertoires of four to six healthy adults were deeply sequenced to estimate repertoire size and the extent of clonotype sharing between individuals.

The research as a whole found: Because the study included only a small number of donors, the genetic and exposure-history diversity represented was limited. Pairwise subsampling led to the expectation that sequencing depth would affect the degree of clonotype sharing among donors. Clonotypes shared by all four sorted-subset donors showed higher generation probabilities than non-shared clonotypes. Only blood was sampled, and tissue TCR repertoires likely differ from those in blood. Rarefaction of sorted-subset datasets indicated incomplete sequencing despite the large sequencing depth. Across a few donors, roughly 5% of naive CD4, around 3.5% of naive CD8, roughly 2.3% of memory CD4, and approximately 0.4% of memory CD8 clonotypes were shared. Naive subsets generally had larger estimated clonotype richness than memory subsets.

Donors were healthy HIV-negative adults with no recently reported acute infections or vaccinations. Only Caucasian adults living in Nashville, Tennessee, USA were represented among the donors. Magnetic negative selection was used to enrich CD4+ T cells, after which naive cells were positively selected on CD45RA and the negative fraction became the memory subset. Blood was collected by leukapheresis, and PBMCs were isolated by Ficoll-Histopaque density gradient centrifugation and then cryopreserved in liquid nitrogen vapor phase. Analytical flow cytometry was used to check the purity and quantity of every magnetically sorted T cell population. Genomic DNA was isolated from each sorted fraction and quantified by UV absorbance on a Nanodrop 2000c. TCR CDR3 regions were amplified from genomic DNA by multiplex PCR using the deep immunoSEQ assay. Extracted genomic DNA from each cell subset was spread evenly across all wells of several immunoSEQ 96-well plates, with each plate serving as a replicate. For sorted subsets, about 0.2 ug genomic DNA, equal to tens of thousands of T cell genomes, was loaded into each replicate PCR. Purified libraries were quantified with a Qubit 3.0 fluorometer, sized on a Bioanalyzer 2100, and re-quantified with the KAPA Library Quantification kit. Every immunoSEQ 96-well plate was sequenced on a dedicated single-read 150-cycle Illumina NextSeq 550 flow cell. Turning to the authors' computational methods: Because the immunoSEQ output included only junctional sequences and no quality scores, the filtering could not be the same as the filtering used for full-length reads. To assign V/J genes and CDR3, sequences were annotated using PyIR, a Python wrapper for IgBLAST v1.9, with IMGT germline references. Any read was removed if the V/J assignment was weak (E-value above 1e-6), the CDR3 was missing, or the read contained stop codons, out-of-frame junctions, or ambiguous translated residues. V3J clonotypes were defined as sequences sharing the same inferred V gene, J gene, and CDR3 amino acid sequence. To compute the percentage overlap between repertoires, the number of shared unique clonotypes was divided by the size of the smaller repertoire. Repertoire richness was assessed with RTK rarefaction, the Chao1 estimator, and Recon v2.1 estimates of unobserved clonotypes. Generation probabilities for all TCRbeta clonotypes obtained by the gDNA method from a few donors were computed using OLGA. Here the immuneACCESS table is served through TCRdb, limited to in-frame sequences with V and J called. Missing clones are a known gap in these copies; in checked studies unresolved V genes cover under half, and the rest lacks a known reason. The V and J calls and clone size were taken over from that table, and D and trimming were inferred from the DNA. The sample table lists about 2.4 million clones, approximately 94% of them with a count of one. Approximately 0.37% of the sample is held by the ten biggest clonotypes.

From its cysteine to its phenylalanine, the CDR3 spans 15 amino acids. The kept DNA is CDR3 alone, 45 bases in frame from the first base. Between the V and J ends, shortened by 0 bases and 0 bases respectively, the junction contains 7 bases. Taken from the germline V gene, the CDR1 and CDR2 loops are SGHRS and YFSETQ. This receptor was obtained from a man between 18 and 35 years old in good health. Some clones in this sample may be carry-over from other donors' samples. The rearranged segments are TRBV5-1 and TRBJ1-3; the D gene identity is not certain. Specimen: naive CD4+ T cells from PBMCs. In the paper's terms, the cell subset or site label means: CD45RA+ positively selected. The nucleotide sequence is TGCGCCAGCAGCTTGGCTGCTACCTCTGGAAACACCATATATTTT. Its product reads: CASSLAATSGNTIYF.